The 32 T cell receptor beta chains reported below all come from one sample, sequenced in a study of blood T cells in healthy people across ages. With a J-beta primer mix and a sample-barcoded 5' primer, a second PCR ran 7 to 11 cycles. One entry per CDR3 protein results from TCRdb running MiXCR on the 5' RACE reads. Here the sample spans 1.4 million to 1.5 million distinct CDR3 sequences, about 43% being singletons. Material: blood. The receptors derive from a woman between 18 and 29 years old in good health.

The V and J genes are TRBV27 and TRBJ2-5; the match to TRBD1 covers 8 bases. V trimming: 1 base; J trimming: 4 bases; junction bases outside the gene matches: 5. The CDR3 runs 15 residues. Germline V lookup: CDR1 MNHEY, CDR2 SMNVEV (reference sequence). The CDR3 sequence: CASSLWQGAIETQYF. The CDR3 DNA is TGTGCCAGCAGTTTATGGCAGGGGGCTATAGAGACCCAGTACTTC.

The chain has TRBV3-1 and TRBJ2-4, with unresolved D. In germline, CDR1 is LGHDT, CDR2 YNNKEL (reference sequence). The CDR3 has 12 amino acids. The germline V and J ends were trimmed by 3 bases and 6 bases, with 6 bases remaining between them. The DNA for the CDR3 is TGTGCCAGCAGCCAGGACGCAAACATTCAGTACTTC. Translating it yields CASSQDANIQYF.

This clonotype was observed a few times. This chain connects TRBV4-1 to TRBJ2-1; 11 bases fit TRBD1. Trimming took 0 bases from V and 7 from J; bases not matched to a gene: 5. CDR1 and CDR2 (germline): MGHRA, YSYEKL. This CDR3 spans 16 amino acids. CDR3: CASSQDVGTGGNEQFF. CDR3 nucleotide sequence: TGCGCCAGCAGCCAAGACGTCGGGACAGGGGGAAATGAGCAGTTCTTC.

This sequence joins TRBV28 and TRBJ2-1; 13 bases match TRBD2. The length of the CDR3 is 15 residues. Looked up from germline, CDR1 is MDHEN and CDR2 is SYDVKM. The V segment lost 7 bases and the J segment 9 bases; nucleotides outside the gene matches: 9. The CDR3 is CASITTSGGDSEQFF. CDR3 sequence (DNA): TGTGCCAGCATTACCACTAGCGGGGGGGACAGTGAGCAGTTCTTC.

This sequence joins TRBV2 and TRBJ1-2, with D hard to call. Trimming took off 8 bases at V and 8 bases at J, with 18 bases between the two ends. Germline V gene sequence: CDR1 SNHLY, CDR2 FYNNEI. The CDR3 spans 13 residues. CDR3 nucleotides: TGTGCCAGCGGTGGAGAACGGGTTCAAGGCTACACCTTC. This encodes CASGGERVQGYTF. Full variable domain (remainder filled in from reference TRBV2 and TRBJ1-2): EPEVTQTPSHQVTQMGQEVILRCVPISNHLYFYWYRQILGQKVEFLVSFYNNEISEKSEIFDDQFSVERPDGSNFTLKIRSTKLEDSAMYFCASGGERVQGYTFGSGTRLTVV.

The chain carries TRBV29-1 and TRBJ2-3, with 9 bases identical to TRBD1. CDR1 SQVTM and CDR2 ANQGSEA come from the germline V gene. V lost 4 bases and J lost 1; bases outside the gene matches: 3. The CDR3 extends over 14 amino acids. The chain's CDR3 is CSVGDRVGTDTQYF. The CDR3 DNA reads as TGCAGCGTTGGGGACAGGGTGGGCACAGATACGCAGTATTTT.

The rearrangement joins TRBV7-6 to TRBJ2-3; 8 bases are a match to TRBD2. V was clipped by 5 bases and J by 0 bases; unmatched bases: 16. The germline CDR1 and CDR2 sequences are SGHVS and FNYEAQ. This CDR3 spans 19 amino acids. The CDR3 region is CASSPRPSAGVSSTDTQYF. Here the CDR3 DNA reads TGTGCCAGCAGCCCGAGACCCTCAGCGGGGGTATCTAGCACAGATACGCAGTATTTT.

This clonotype was detected only a few times. This CDR3 reads CSVPLQGRDTQYF. As DNA, the CDR3 is TGCAGCGTTCCCCTACAGGGTCGGGATACGCAGTATTTT. J is TRBJ2-3 and V is TRBV29-1, with a possible D match to TRBD1 (6 bases). Trimming cost V 5 bases and J 6 bases, with 15 bases left between them. CDR3 size: 13 residues. The germline CDR1 and CDR2 sequences are SQVTM and ANQGSEA.

Only a few counts were recorded for this clonotype. This CDR3 reads CASSPPAGGFYYGYTF. The DNA for the CDR3 is TGTGCCAGCAGCCCCCCAGCAGGGGGGTTTTACTATGGCTACACCTTC. The chain uses TRBV11-2 and TRBJ1-2, with TRBD1 matching over 7 bases. This CDR3 is built from 16 residues. Trimming removed 5 bases from V and 3 bases from J; junction bases left unmatched: 12. The germline V gene has CDR1 SGHAT and CDR2 FQNNGV.

This rearrangement joins TRBV6-5 to TRBJ2-7; 12 bases match TRBD1. Germline CDR1 reads MNHEY; CDR2 reads SVGAGI. This CDR3 spans 18 amino acids. With 1 base clipped from V and 3 bases from J, the junction kept 10 bases outside the gene matches. The CDR3 here is CASSYFLPGTGGVYEQYF. Written as DNA, the CDR3 is TGTGCCAGCAGTTACTTCCTACCCGGGACAGGGGGCGTCTACGAGCAGTACTTC.

As to this clonotype: Germline and junction disagree at one end, which may indicate a read error. V usage is TRBV12-3 or TRBV12-4 and J usage is TRBJ1-2; D not certain. The CDR3 is 16 amino acids. CDR3 loop: CAGSLRRQPGSYGYTF. In DNA, the CDR3 is TGTGCCGGCAGTTTAAGGAGGCAGCCCGGTTCCTATGGCTACACCTTC.

A note on this clonotype: A read error may produce the germline difference seen at one junction end. CDR3: CTTSREETQYF. In DNA, the CDR3 is TGTACCACCAGCAGAGAAGAGACCCAGTACTTC. This chain uses TRBV15 with TRBJ2-5; D is undetermined. Germline CDR1 and CDR2: LNHNV and YYDKDF (reference sequence). The CDR3 runs to 11 residues.

The chain uses TRBV4-1 and TRBJ2-3, with TRBD2 matching 8 bases. V shed 3 bases, J shed 5 bases, and the junction held 13 bases outside the gene matches. The CDR3 is 17 residues long. Germline CDR1 is MGHRA and CDR2 is YSYEKL. CDR3: CASSQGPERGLGDTQYF. The CDR3 coding sequence is TGCGCCAGCAGCCAGGGCCCAGAGCGGGGGCTTGGAGATACGCAGTATTTT.

This clonotype has more than one count but fewer than ten. The chain employs TRBV7-9 and TRBJ2-1, with 7 bases matching TRBD1. Near its end, the DNA agrees better with TRBJ2-7, so the J call may be wrong. The CDR3 has 15 residues. Germline V gene data show CDR1 as SEHNR and CDR2 as FQNEAQ (reference sequence). This CDR3 reads CASSLGTGAYNEQYF. DNA of the CDR3: TGTGCCAGCAGCTTAGGCACAGGGGCCTACAATGAGCAGTACTTC.

The V call is TRBV10-2, the J call TRBJ1-2, with TRBD1 matching over 7 bases. The germline CDR1 and CDR2 sequences are WSHSY and SAAADI. This CDR3 is 15 amino acids long. After removal of 6 bases from V and 8 bases from J, the junction contained 15 bases not matched to a gene. The DNA for the CDR3 is TGCGCCAGCAGGGACCAGGGGGGCGAGTATGAAGGCTACACCTTC. This sequence encodes CASRDQGGEYEGYTF.

The chain links TRBV20-1 to TRBJ2-3; TRBD2 is a possible D gene (5 bases). Germline assignment: CDR1 DFQATT and CDR2 SNEGSKA (reference sequence). The CDR3 covers 12 residues. V lost 6 bases to trimming and J lost 0 bases, with 7 bases between them. CDR3 amino acids: CSAGSSTDTQYF. As DNA, the CDR3 is TGCAGTGCGGGGAGTAGCACAGATACGCAGTATTTT.

In the case of this clonotype: A read error may be the cause here, since a much bigger clone is one base away. The rearrangement uses TRBV29-1 and TRBJ2-1, with a tentative D call TRBD2 (6 bases). Germline CDR1 and CDR2: SQVTM and ANQGSEA. The CDR3 has 14 amino acids. The ends were cut back, 3 bases at V and 9 bases at J, with 18 bases in the middle. The chain's CDR3 is CSVDLHRQEGEQFF. The CDR3 DNA sequence: TGCAGCGTTGACCTCCATCGGCAGGAGGGTGAGCAGTTCTTC.

In its sample, this clonotype was seen a few times. This sequence joins TRBV10-3 and TRBJ1-1; 7 positions agree with TRBD1. The CDR3 loop spans 14 amino acids. The V gene end was trimmed by 7 bases and the J gene end by 8 bases; junction bases not matched to a gene: 13. Germline CDR1 ENHRY, CDR2 SYGVKD. The CDR3 DNA follows: TGTGCCATCAAATCCACAGGGGATTCAGCAGAAGCTTTCTTT. Protein product: CAIKSTGDSAEAFF.

This clonotype has more than one count but fewer than ten. The chain has TRBV12-3 or TRBV12-4 and TRBJ2-5, with 7 positions matching TRBD1. V shed 5 bases and J 1 base; nucleotides not matched to a gene: 7. This CDR3 comprises 15 residues. CDR3 DNA: TGTGCCAGCAGTCCGCACAGGGGCCCCCAAGAGACCCAGTACTTC. The encoded protein is CASSPHRGPQETQYF.

V usage is TRBV6-6 and J usage is TRBJ2-1; D is perhaps TRBD1 or TRBD2 (5 bases each). Per the germline V gene, CDR1 is MNHNY and CDR2 is SVGAGI (reference sequence). CDR3 length: 14 amino acids. With 0 bases removed from V and 9 bases from J, the gap between germline ends came to 12 bases. The CDR3 DNA sequence: TGTGCCAGCAGTTACTCGACAGAGGGAAGTGAGCAGTTCTTC. It encodes CASSYSTEGSEQFF.

In this sample, this clonotype turned up once. The chain recombines TRBV7-3 with TRBJ2-3; weak D call: TRBD2 (6 bases). This CDR3 is 16 amino acids long. Per the germline V gene, CDR1 is SGHTA and CDR2 is FQGTGA. The ends were cut back, 4 bases at V and 2 bases at J, with 16 bases in the middle. The CDR3 loop reads CASSSSVGGDTDTQYF. In nucleotides, the CDR3 is TGTGCCAGCAGCTCCTCGGTAGGAGGGGACACAGATACGCAGTATTTT. The full variable domain, in which reference TRBV7-3 and TRBJ2-3 provide the parts outside the CDR3, is GAGVSQTPSNKVTEKGKYVELRCDPISGHTALYWYRQSLGQGPEFLIYFQGTGAADDSGLPNDRFFAVRPEGSVSTLKIQRTERGDSAVYLCASSSSVGGDTDTQYFGPGTRLTVL.

On this clonotype: Its ends do not fully match the called genes, so a read error is possible. The chain is built from TRBV9 and TRBJ1-2; D unclear. Germline lookup yields CDR1 SGDLS and CDR2 YYNGEE. This CDR3 has 15 residues. CDR3 sequence reads: CASSVMVSSVYGHTF. In DNA form, the CDR3 reads TGTGCCAGCAGCGTCATGGTATCTTCAGTGTATGGCCACACCTTC.

This chain uses TRBV27 with TRBJ2-2, with D perhaps TRBD2 (6 bases). Germline V gene sequence: CDR1 MNHEY, CDR2 SMNVEV (reference sequence). The CDR3 contains 15 residues. V was cut by 5 bases and J by 3 bases, with 13 bases left in between. The CDR3 loop is CASSPGGTDTGELFF. The CDR3 region has the DNA TGTGCCAGCAGTCCTGGAGGGACTGACACCGGGGAGCTGTTTTTT.

This clonotype has only a few counts. This rearrangement joins TRBV5-1 to TRBJ1-2, with 10 bases that match TRBD1. This CDR3 is 17 amino acids long. Germline CDR1 is SGHRS and CDR2 is YFSETQ. V dropped 7 bases and J dropped 1; count of bases not matched to a gene: 13. CDR3 sequence: CASGINPGQGINYGYTF. The DNA for the CDR3 is TGCGCCAGCGGCATTAACCCGGGACAGGGGATTAACTATGGCTACACCTTC.

The V call is TRBV20-1, the J call TRBJ1-2; 10 nucleotides line up with TRBD1. The CDR3 loop spans 11 amino acids. Germline CDR1 DFQATT, CDR2 SNEGSKA (reference sequence). This CDR3 reads CSGQGDYGYTF. CDR3 DNA: TGCAGCGGACAGGGGGACTATGGCTACACCTTC.

The chain links TRBV7-2 to TRBJ1-2; 9 bases match TRBD1. Per the germline V gene, CDR1 is SGHTA and CDR2 is FQGNSA. V trimming: 2 bases; J trimming: 7 bases; junction bases outside the gene matches: 8. The length of the CDR3 is 15 residues. This CDR3 reads CASSLIGTGTGGYTF. As DNA, the CDR3 is TGTGCCAGCAGCTTAATCGGGACAGGGACGGGTGGCTACACCTTC.

The V gene is TRBV6-1, the J gene TRBJ2-7, with D possibly being TRBD1 (6 bases). The CDR3 contains 14 residues. Trimming pared 6 bases from V and 3 bases from J, leaving 15 bases between. CDR1 and CDR2 (germline): MNHNS, SASEGT. DNA for the CDR3: TGTGCCAGCAGGGCGTCGAGCAGGGGCTACGAGCAGTACTTC. It codes for CASRASSRGYEQYF.

The gene calls are TRBV29-1 and TRBJ2-1; the D is unclear. The CDR3 has 10 residues. Germline CDR1 and CDR2: SQVTM and ANQGSEA. V lost 6 bases, J lost 7 bases, and 7 bases lay in between. CDR3 amino acids: CSVTLNEQFF. The DNA for the CDR3 is TGCAGCGTGACTCTGAATGAGCAGTTCTTC.

This sequence joins TRBV20-1 and TRBJ1-1, with no clear D. Germline assignment: CDR1 DFQATT and CDR2 SNEGSKA (reference sequence). V lost 5 bases and J lost 0, with 7 bases in between. The CDR3 loop spans 12 amino acids. Here the CDR3 reads CSAAPMNTEAFF. Here the CDR3 DNA reads TGCAGTGCTGCCCCCATGAACACTGAAGCTTTCTTT.

V is TRBV7-9 and J is TRBJ1-6; the match to TRBD1 covers 7 bases. J lost 7 bases, V lost 5 bases, and 8 bases had no gene match. The CDR3 has 15 residues. Germline CDR1 and CDR2: SEHNR and FQNEAQ (reference sequence). CDR3 loop: CASSLTGNENSPLHF. As DNA, the CDR3 is TGTGCCAGCAGCCTGACAGGGAACGAGAATTCACCCCTCCACTTT.

This chain links TRBV11-2 with TRBJ2-5, with 9 bases that match TRBD2. The CDR3 spans 16 residues. In germline, CDR1 is SGHAT, CDR2 FQNNGV. Germline trimming cut 3 bases from V and 3 bases from J; bases unmatched to any gene: 8. The CDR3 protein is CASSFGGGGREETQYF. The DNA of the CDR3 is TGTGCCAGCAGCTTTGGTGGCGGCGGGAGGGAAGAGACCCAGTACTTC.

This chain links TRBV10-2 with TRBJ2-7, with D perhaps matching TRBD2 (6 bases). Trimming left V 8 bases short and J 6 bases short, with 17 bases between. Looked up from germline, CDR1 is WSHSY and CDR2 is SAAADI. The CDR3 length is 13 residues. The CDR3 bases are TGCGCCAGCGGGGGACTCCGGGGCTCCGAGCAGTACTTC. Amino acids: CASGGLRGSEQYF.